This TCR beta chain comes out of a study of tumor-infiltrating lymphocytes in primary liver carcinoma. Study details: There were roughly 3.5 to 7.5 million productive TCRbeta reads per sample, a yield similar across tissue types.

The V segment lost 3 bases and the J segment 7 bases; nucleotides outside the gene matches: 9. The CDR3 has 16 amino acids. The germline V gene encodes CDR1 KGHDR and CDR2 SFDVKD. The input was roughly 0.5 ug total RNA; TCR beta cDNA was made from it with a constant-region primer. Slightly modified ARM-PCR served as the procedure for the TCR beta libraries. These libraries came from three rounds of nested multiplex PCR. The first two PCR rounds used TRBV1-TRBV30 forward primers with a C-beta reverse primer, nine to eleven cycles each. From the multiplex PCR reads, TCRdb called clonotypes with MiXCR, one entry per CDR3 protein. The sample consists of approximately 300,000 distinct CDR3 sequences, approximately 65% of them appearing once. Extraction also yielded germline DNA, while blood RNA was obtained from unsorted whole blood.

This clonotype was sampled from a man aged 40-49 years with primary liver carcinoma and hepatitis B virus infection. The chain combines TRBV24-1 with TRBJ2-2, with 8 bases that match TRBD1. The source material was peripheral blood. In DNA form, the CDR3 reads TGTGCCACCAGTGATCACAGGGGGGCCCTCATCGGGGAGCTGTTTTTT. Protein product: CATSDHRGALIGELFF.